A few counts support the clone carrying this TCR beta chain. Its cognate antigen is unknown. Germline V gene sequence: CDR1 SGHTA, CDR2 FQGNSA. The length of the CDR3 is 15 residues. The V gene lost 5 bases and the J gene lost 3 bases, with 16 bases spanning the gap. MiXCR was run by TCRdb on the RT-PCR reads, yielding one entry per CDR3 protein. The sample lists approximately 680,000 distinct CDR3 sequences, around 14% seen once, with around a tenth in the top ten. The data were obtained in a study of response to subunit inactivated influenza vaccine. Points from the study as a whole: It was the authors' suggestion that each seasonal influenza vaccination recruits few new T cells.

V usage is TRBV7-2 and J usage is TRBJ1-2; D is undetermined. Sequences were derived from PBMCs from blood, sampled roughly 13 days after vaccination. This TCR derives from a man aged 45 to 65 who received an inactivated influenza vaccine. The CDR3 bases are TGTGCCAGCAGCCCTAAACTGGACGGATACTATGGCTACACCTTC. It codes for CASSPKLDGYYGYTF.